The 26 T cell receptor beta chains presented below share a single source sample, sequenced in a study of T cells in localized non-small cell lung cancer. Sequencing was performed with immunoSEQ multiplex PCR; in TCRdb, only in-frame clones are kept and a portion is missing. The sample lists 130,000 or so clones, around 92% occurring once. The sample in question was peripheral blood, obtained before any cancer treatment. These receptors all stem from a female donor of 60 years or more with stage I lung adenocarcinoma.

The J gene is TRBJ2-1, the V gene TRBV6-5; 10 bases line up with TRBD2. Per germline, CDR1 MNHEY and CDR2 SVGAGI. With 2 bases clipped from V and 10 bases from J, the junction kept 2 bases outside the gene matches. CDR3 length equals 13 residues. The CDR3 loop is CASSYTSGIEQFF. DNA of the CDR3: TGTGCCAGCAGTTACACTAGCGGGATAGAGCAGTTCTTC.

J is TRBJ2-4 and V is TRBV10-3, with TRBD1 as a possible D gene (6 bases). Trimming took off 0 bases at V and 0 bases at J, with 12 bases between the two ends. There are 17 residues in the CDR3. The germline CDR1 and CDR2 sequences are ENHRY and SYGVKD. The CDR3 sequence: CAISESSRGIAKNIQYF. The CDR3 bases are TGTGCCATCAGTGAGTCGAGTAGGGGGATAGCCAAAAACATTCAGTACTTC.

This clone has a single count. V and J are TRBV6-5 and TRBJ2-7; 7 nucleotides agree with TRBD2. Per the germline V gene, CDR1 is MNHEY and CDR2 is SVGAGI. This CDR3 is 14 amino acids long. J was trimmed by 2 bases and V by 5 bases; bases with no gene match: 6. CDR3 sequence reads: CASSPPGRPYEQYF. In DNA form, the CDR3 reads TGTGCCAGCAGTCCCCCCGGGAGGCCCTACGAGCAGTACTTC.

The V and J genes are TRBV28 and TRBJ2-2, with 9 bases fitting TRBD2. The trim removed 6 bases at V and 0 bases at J, leaving 5 bases unmatched. The germline V gene encodes CDR1 MDHEN and CDR2 SYDVKM. This CDR3 has 16 residues. The CDR3 loop reads CASSRTSVPNTGELFF. CDR3 nucleotide sequence: TGTGCCAGCAGCCGGACTAGCGTACCGAACACCGGGGAGCTGTTTTTT. Using reference TRBV28 and TRBJ2-2 for the parts outside the CDR3, the full variable domain is DVKVTQSSRYLVKRTGEKVFLECVQDMDHENMFWYRQDPGLGLRLIYFSYDVKMKEKGDIPEGYSVSREKKERFSLILESASTNQTSMYLCASSRTSVPNTGELFFGEGSRLTVL.

This clone occurred once. The rearrangement uses TRBV7-9 and TRBJ1-2, with D possibly TRBD1 on 6 matching bases. V shed 4 bases and J shed 1 base, with 19 bases lying between them. CDR1 and CDR2 (germline): SEHNR, FQNEAQ (reference sequence). The CDR3 has 17 amino acids. CDR3 residues: CASSSTQGQPDNYGYTF. CDR3 DNA sequence: TGTGCCAGCAGCTCAACTCAAGGACAGCCCGATAACTATGGCTACACCTTC.

The chain has TRBV28 and TRBJ1-2; D unclear. Germline V lookup: CDR1 MDHEN, CDR2 SYDVKM. The CDR3 spans 12 residues. Deletions cut 5 bases from V and 8 bases from J, with 12 bases between. CDR3 sequence reads: CASSPPRSGYTF. DNA of the CDR3: TGTGCCAGCAGTCCGCCCCGGTCGGGCTACACCTTC.

The chain uses TRBV21-1 and TRBJ1-1. TRBV21-1 is a pseudogene locus. The CDR3 is 16 residues long. In DNA form, the CDR3 reads TGTGCCAGCAGCAAGGACTCCCCAGGGTGGAACACTGAAGCTTTCTTT. Translated, it gives CASSKDSPGWNTEAFF.

This clone was seen just once. This rearrangement joins TRBV5-4 to TRBJ2-1; 13 bases map to TRBD2. V shed 4 bases and J 10 bases; nucleotides not matched to a gene: 8. The CDR3 spans 15 residues. Germline CDR1 and CDR2: SGHNT and YYREEE (reference sequence). The CDR3 DNA follows: TGTGCCAGCAGCGTCCGACTAGCGGGAGGCTCGGAGCAGTTCTTC. Translating it yields CASSVRLAGGSEQFF.

The V and J genes are TRBV5-4 and TRBJ2-1; a weak D match, TRBD2 (6 bases). The germline CDR1 and CDR2 sequences are SGHNT and YYREEE (reference sequence). V lost 2 bases and J 8 bases, leaving 14 bases between the germline ends. The CDR3 is 14 amino acids. The CDR3 coding sequence is TGTGCCAGCAGCTTCGGGGGTCCAGGTCATGAGCAGTTCTTC. Protein sequence: CASSFGGPGHEQFF. Full variable domain (outside the CDR3, taken from reference TRBV5-4 and TRBJ2-1): ETGVTQSPTHLIKTRGQQVTLRCSSQSGHNTVSWYQQALGQGPQFIFQYYREEENGRGNFPPRFSGLQFPNYSSELNVNALELDDSALYLCASSFGGPGHEQFFGPGTRLTVL.

This chain links TRBV29-1 with TRBJ1-2, with D possibly TRBD1 on 6 matching bases. The CDR3 totals 11 residues. Germline V gene sequence: CDR1 SQVTM, CDR2 ANQGSEA. Trimming removed 7 bases at V and 5 bases at J, with 11 bases between. The CDR3 DNA reads as TGCAGCGGGCGGGGGGCGTATGGCTACACCTTC. Protein: CSGRGAYGYTF.

The genes are TRBV2 and TRBJ2-5, with TRBD2 matching 9 bases. The CDR3 has 16 amino acids. The germline V gene has CDR1 SNHLY and CDR2 FYNNEI. With V trimmed by 10 bases and J by 4 bases, 16 bases remained unmatched. The CDR3 sequence is CAMVRAGGPGGETQYF. Written as DNA, the CDR3 is TGTGCCATGGTTCGGGCGGGAGGGCCAGGGGGAGAGACCCAGTACTTC.

The chain couples TRBV15 to TRBJ2-7; TRBD1 aligns across 9 bases. Germline V gives CDR1 LNHNV, CDR2 YYDKDF (reference sequence). This CDR3 is built from 16 residues. V shed 5 bases and J 2 bases; nucleotides not matched to a gene: 10. This chain's CDR3 is CATSDGDRVVTYEQYF. In DNA, the CDR3 is TGTGCCACCAGCGACGGGGACAGGGTGGTAACCTACGAGCAGTACTTC.

The chain has TRBV5-8 and TRBJ1-5; unclear D gene. V was clipped by 1 base and J by 2 bases, with 13 bases between them. CDR3 length: 16 amino acids. Per germline, CDR1 SGHTS and CDR2 YDEGEE. The CDR3 here is CASSLSSGIRNQPQHF. CDR3 in DNA: TGTGCCAGCAGCTTGTCTTCCGGGATACGCAATCAGCCCCAGCATTTT.

This rearrangement joins TRBV28 to TRBJ1-5; a possible D gene is TRBD1 (6 bases). The CDR3 is 15 amino acids. Germline CDR1 MDHEN, CDR2 SYDVKM. V lost 4 bases and J lost 3, with 13 bases in between. CDR3 in DNA: TGTGCCAGCAGTTCTCAGACAGGCCTCAATCAGCCCCAGCATTTT. It specifies CASSSQTGLNQPQHF.

This chain joins TRBV5-1 and TRBJ2-1, with TRBD2 matching 7 bases. The CDR3 runs to 15 residues. Germline CDR1 SGHRS, CDR2 YFSETQ. Trimming cost V 7 bases and J 9 bases; bases outside gene matches: 16. CDR3 amino acids: CASGPERGRGGEQFF. CDR3 bases: TGCGCCAGCGGTCCGGAACGCGGGAGAGGCGGTGAGCAGTTCTTC.

This chain uses TRBV9 with TRBJ2-7; 10 nucleotides line up with TRBD2. V gave up 3 bases and J gave up 2 bases; unmatched junction bases: 5. CDR3 length: 15 residues. From germline, CDR1 is SGDLS and CDR2 YYNGEE. Written as DNA, the CDR3 is TGTGCCAGCAGCGCGGGCAGCGGGAGGGCCTACGAGCAGTACTTC. This translates into CASSAGSGRAYEQYF. Supplemented by reference TRBV9 and TRBJ2-7, the full variable domain reads DSGVTQTPKHLITATGQRVTLRCSPRSGDLSVYWYQQSLDQGLQFLIQYYNGEERAKGNILERFSAQQFPDLHSELNLSSLELGDSALYFCASSAGSGRAYEQYFGPGTRLTVT.

V is TRBV5-4 and J is TRBJ2-2; TRBD1 might be the D (5 bases). V was pared by 0 bases and J by 0 bases, with 12 bases between. The germline gives CDR1 SGHNT, CDR2 YYREEE (reference sequence). CDR3 length: 17 amino acids. The CDR3 DNA reads TGTGCCAGCAGCTTGGCGAGACCAGGGTCGAACACCGGGGAGCTGTTTTTT. The encoded protein is CASSLARPGSNTGELFF.

The chain joins TRBV19 to TRBJ2-7; 10 bases align to TRBD1. The V gene end was trimmed by 1 base and the J gene end by 2 bases; junction bases not matched to a gene: 5. The germline V gene has CDR1 LNHDA and CDR2 SQIVND (reference sequence). CDR3 length: 16 residues. The CDR3 spells CASSIVPGQGTYEQYF. The DNA of the CDR3 is TGTGCCAGTAGTATAGTTCCGGGACAGGGGACCTACGAGCAGTACTTC. The full variable domain, completed using reference TRBV19 and TRBJ2-7, is DGGITQSPKYLFRKEGQNVTLSCEQNLNHDAMYWYRQDPGQGLRLIYYSQIVNDFQKGDIAEGYSVSREKKESFPLTVTSAQKNPTAFYLCASSIVPGQGTYEQYFGPGTRLTVT.

The CDR3 here is CASSQGGQPYGYTF. CDR3 nucleotide sequence: TGCGCCAGCAGCCAAGGAGGACAGCCCTATGGCTACACCTTC. V usage is TRBV4-1 and J usage is TRBJ1-2; TRBD1 might be the D (6 bases). CDR3 length: 14 residues. The germline V gene encodes CDR1 MGHRA and CDR2 YSYEKL. V lost 1 base, J lost 4 bases, and 10 bases lay in between.

The chain combines TRBV4-1 with TRBJ2-7; D gene unclear. Trimming removed 3 bases from V and 2 bases from J, with 8 bases in between. The CDR3 sequence is 13 residues long. Germline CDR1 MGHRA, CDR2 YSYEKL. The CDR3, as DNA: TGCGCCAGCAGCCAGCTGGAACCCTACGAGCAGTACTTC. This translates into CASSQLEPYEQYF.

This chain links TRBV28 with TRBJ2-7, with D unclear. Deletions cut 10 bases from V and 3 bases from J, with 10 bases between. Looked up from germline, CDR1 is MDHEN and CDR2 is SYDVKM. The CDR3 has 11 amino acids. The chain's CDR3 is CATRDGYEQYF. The CDR3 DNA reads as TGTGCCACCAGAGACGGCTACGAGCAGTACTTC.

The rearrangement uses TRBV4-1 and TRBJ1-2; unclear D gene. The CDR3 length is 12 residues. CDR1 is MGHRA, CDR2 YSYEKL, per germline. V dropped 10 bases and J dropped 4 bases, with 13 bases sitting between them. The CDR3 bases are TGCGCCACCTCGGAAGGATTCTATGGCTACACCTTC. Translating it yields CATSEGFYGYTF.

V gene TRBV29-1 combines with J gene TRBJ1-1; D not resolved. V was cut by 0 bases and J by 6 bases, with 20 bases left in between. This CDR3 is 16 amino acids long. CDR1 SQVTM and CDR2 ANQGSEA come from the germline V gene. CDR3 nucleotides: TGCAGCGTTGAAGAAAGACTCCTACTATCATCCGCTGAAGCTTTCTTT. Its translation is CSVEERLLLSSAEAFF.

This sequence joins TRBV7-8 and TRBJ2-2; D possibly corresponds to TRBD2 (5 bases). Per germline, CDR1 SGHVS and CDR2 FQNEAQ. This CDR3 is built from 17 residues. The germline V and J ends were trimmed by 6 bases and 2 bases, with 19 bases remaining between them. For the CDR3, the DNA is TGTGCCAGCAGGGGTCGAGAGGGAGTCGGTAACACCGGGGAGCTGTTTTTT. This codes for CASRGREGVGNTGELFF.

The chain links TRBV7-2 to TRBJ1-1; TRBD1 matches at 9 bases. There are 15 residues in the CDR3. V was clipped by 4 bases and J by 5 bases; unmatched bases: 8. Germline values: CDR1 SGHTA, CDR2 FQGNSA. The CDR3 coding sequence is TGTGCCAGCAGCTACGGACAGGGGATTTGGACTGAAGCTTTCTTT. Translation: CASSYGQGIWTEAFF.

This clone was seen a few times. The chain recombines TRBV7-9 with TRBJ1-1; D gene uncertain. The CDR3 is 14 residues long. Germline V gene lookup returns CDR1 SEHNR and CDR2 FQNEAQ (reference sequence). Trimming left V 4 bases short and J 1 base short, with 10 bases between. CDR3 loop: CASSSDFPNTEAFF. As DNA, the CDR3 is TGTGCCAGCAGCTCGGACTTCCCGAACACTGAAGCTTTCTTT.